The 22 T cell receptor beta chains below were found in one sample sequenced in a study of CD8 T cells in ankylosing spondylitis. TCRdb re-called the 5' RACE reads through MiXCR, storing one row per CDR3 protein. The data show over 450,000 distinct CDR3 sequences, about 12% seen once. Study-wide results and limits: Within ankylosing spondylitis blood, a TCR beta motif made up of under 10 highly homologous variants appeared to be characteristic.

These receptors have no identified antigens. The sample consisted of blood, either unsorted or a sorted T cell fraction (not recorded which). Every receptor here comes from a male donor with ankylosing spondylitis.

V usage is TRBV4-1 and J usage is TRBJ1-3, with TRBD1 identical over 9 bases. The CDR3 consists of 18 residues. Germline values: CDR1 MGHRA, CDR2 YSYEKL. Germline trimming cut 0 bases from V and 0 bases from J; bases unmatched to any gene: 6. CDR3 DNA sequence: TGCGCCAGCAGCCAAGAGCTGGGACAGGGATTCTCTGGAAACACCATATATTTT. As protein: CASSQELGQGFSGNTIYF.

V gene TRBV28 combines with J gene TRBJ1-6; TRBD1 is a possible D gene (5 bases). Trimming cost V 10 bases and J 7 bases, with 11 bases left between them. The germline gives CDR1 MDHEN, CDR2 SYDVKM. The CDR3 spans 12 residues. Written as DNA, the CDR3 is TGTGCCACCTCAGGGTTAAATTCACCCCTCCACTTT. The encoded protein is CATSGLNSPLHF.

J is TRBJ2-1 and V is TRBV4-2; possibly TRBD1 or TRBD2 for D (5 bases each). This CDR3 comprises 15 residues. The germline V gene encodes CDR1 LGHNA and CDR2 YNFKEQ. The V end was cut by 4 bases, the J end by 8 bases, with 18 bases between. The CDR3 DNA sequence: TGTGCCAGCAGCCCTTATTCTGGGACCCCCGATGAGCAGTTCTTC. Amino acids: CASSPYSGTPDEQFF.

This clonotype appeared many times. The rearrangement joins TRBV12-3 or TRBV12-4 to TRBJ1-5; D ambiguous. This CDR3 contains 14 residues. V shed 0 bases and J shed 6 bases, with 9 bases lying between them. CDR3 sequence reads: CASSLAQSGQPQHF. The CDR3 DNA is TGTGCCAGCAGTTTAGCGCAGTCGGGTCAGCCCCAGCATTTT.

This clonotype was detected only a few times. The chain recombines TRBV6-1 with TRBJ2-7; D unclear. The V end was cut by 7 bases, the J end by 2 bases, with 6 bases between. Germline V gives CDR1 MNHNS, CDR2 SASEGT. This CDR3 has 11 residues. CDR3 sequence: CASKAPYEQYV. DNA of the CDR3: TGTGCCAGCAAGGCTCCCTACGAGCAGTACGTC.

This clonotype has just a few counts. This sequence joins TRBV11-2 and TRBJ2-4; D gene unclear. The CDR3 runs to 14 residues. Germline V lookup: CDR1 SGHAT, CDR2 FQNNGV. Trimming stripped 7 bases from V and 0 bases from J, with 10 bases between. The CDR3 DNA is TGTGCCAGCACAGTAGCACTAGCCAAAAACATTCAGTACTTC. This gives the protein CASTVALAKNIQYF.

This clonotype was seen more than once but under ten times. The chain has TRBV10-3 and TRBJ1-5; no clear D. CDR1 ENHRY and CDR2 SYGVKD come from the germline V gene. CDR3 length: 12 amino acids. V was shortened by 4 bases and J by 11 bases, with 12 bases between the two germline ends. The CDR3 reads CAISASERSQHF. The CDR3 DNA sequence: TGTGCCATCAGTGCGAGTGAGAGGTCCCAGCATTTT.

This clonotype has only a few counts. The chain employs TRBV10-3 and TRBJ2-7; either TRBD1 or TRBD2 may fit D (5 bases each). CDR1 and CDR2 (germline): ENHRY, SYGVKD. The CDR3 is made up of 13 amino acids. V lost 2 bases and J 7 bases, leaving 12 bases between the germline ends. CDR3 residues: CAISEEGPSEQYV. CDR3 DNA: TGTGCCATCAGTGAGGAGGGGCCGAGTGAGCAGTACGTC.

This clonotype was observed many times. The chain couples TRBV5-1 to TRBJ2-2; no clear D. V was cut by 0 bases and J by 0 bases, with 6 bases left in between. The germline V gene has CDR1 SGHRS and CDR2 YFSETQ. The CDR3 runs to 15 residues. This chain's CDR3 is CASSLDRPNTGELFF. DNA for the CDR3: TGCGCCAGCAGCTTGGACAGACCGAACACCGGGGAGCTGTTTTTT.

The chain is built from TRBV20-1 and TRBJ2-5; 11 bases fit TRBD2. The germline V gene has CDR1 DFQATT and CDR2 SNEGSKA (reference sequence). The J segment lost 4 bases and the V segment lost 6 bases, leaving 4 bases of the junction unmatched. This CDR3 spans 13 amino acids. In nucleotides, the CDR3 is TGCAGTGCCCGACTAGCGGGAAGAGAGACCCAGTACTTC. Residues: CSARLAGRETQYF.

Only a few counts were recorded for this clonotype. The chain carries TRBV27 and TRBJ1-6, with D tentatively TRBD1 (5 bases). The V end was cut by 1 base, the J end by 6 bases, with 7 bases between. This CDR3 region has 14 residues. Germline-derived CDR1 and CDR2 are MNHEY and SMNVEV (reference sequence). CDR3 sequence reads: CASSLWGGNSPLHF. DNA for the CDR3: TGTGCCAGCAGTTTATGGGGGGGTAATTCACCCCTCCACTTT.

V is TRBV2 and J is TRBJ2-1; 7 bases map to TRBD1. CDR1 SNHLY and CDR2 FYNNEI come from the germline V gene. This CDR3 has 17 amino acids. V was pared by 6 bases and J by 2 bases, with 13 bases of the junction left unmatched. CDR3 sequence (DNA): TGTGCCAGCAGCCCCGTGGAGACAGGGTCCCCCTACAATGAGCAGTTCTTC. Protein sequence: CASSPVETGSPYNEQFF.

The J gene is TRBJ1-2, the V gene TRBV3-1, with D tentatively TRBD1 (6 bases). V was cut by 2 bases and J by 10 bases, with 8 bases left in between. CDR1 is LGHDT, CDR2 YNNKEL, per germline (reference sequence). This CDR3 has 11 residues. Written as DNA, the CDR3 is TGTGCCAGCAGCCAACAGGGGCACTACACCTTC. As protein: CASSQQGHYTF. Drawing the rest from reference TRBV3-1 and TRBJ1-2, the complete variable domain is DTAVSQTPKYLVTQMGNDKSIKCEQNLGHDTMYWYKQDSKKFLKIMFSYNNKELIINETVPNRFSPKSPDKAHLNLHINSLELGDSAVYFCASSQQGHYTFGSGTRLTVV.

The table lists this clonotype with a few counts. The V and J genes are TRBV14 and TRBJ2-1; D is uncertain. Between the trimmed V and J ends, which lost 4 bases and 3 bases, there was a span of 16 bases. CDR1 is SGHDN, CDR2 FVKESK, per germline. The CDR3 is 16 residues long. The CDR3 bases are TGTGCCAGCAGCCCGGATGTCGGCCGCTTCTACAATGAGCAGTTCTTC. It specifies CASSPDVGRFYNEQFF.

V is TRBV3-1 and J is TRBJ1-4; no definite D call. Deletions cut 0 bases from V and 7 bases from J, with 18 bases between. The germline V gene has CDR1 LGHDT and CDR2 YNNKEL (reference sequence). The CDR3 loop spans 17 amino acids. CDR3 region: CASSQEGPVQRSEKLFF. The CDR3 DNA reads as TGTGCCAGCAGCCAAGAAGGTCCAGTCCAAAGAAGTGAAAAACTGTTTTTT.

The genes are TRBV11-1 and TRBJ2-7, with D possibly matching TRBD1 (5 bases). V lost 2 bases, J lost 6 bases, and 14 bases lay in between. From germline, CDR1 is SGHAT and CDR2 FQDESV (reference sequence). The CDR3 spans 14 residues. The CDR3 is CASSLSPREFEQYF. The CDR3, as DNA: TGTGCCAGCAGCTTATCCCCCAGGGAATTCGAGCAGTACTTC. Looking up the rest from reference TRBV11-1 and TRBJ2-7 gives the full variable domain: EAEVAQSPRYKITEKSQAVAFWCDPISGHATLYWYRQILGQGPELLVQFQDESVVDDSQLPKDRFSAERLKGVDSTLKIQPAELGDSAMYLCASSLSPREFEQYFGPGTRLTVT.

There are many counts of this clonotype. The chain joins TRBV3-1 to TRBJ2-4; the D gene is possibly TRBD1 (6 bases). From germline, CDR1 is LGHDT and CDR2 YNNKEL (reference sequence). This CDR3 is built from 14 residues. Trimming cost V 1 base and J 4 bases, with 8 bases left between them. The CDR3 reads CASSQAGQKNIQYF. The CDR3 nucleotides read TGTGCCAGCAGCCAAGCAGGACAGAAAAACATTCAGTACTTC.

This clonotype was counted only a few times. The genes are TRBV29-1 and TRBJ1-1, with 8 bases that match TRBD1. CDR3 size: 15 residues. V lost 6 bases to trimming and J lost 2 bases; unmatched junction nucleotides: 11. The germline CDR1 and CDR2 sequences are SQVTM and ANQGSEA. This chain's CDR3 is CSVTGGERKNTEAFF. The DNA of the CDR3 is TGCAGCGTAACAGGGGGTGAGAGAAAAAACACTGAAGCTTTCTTT.

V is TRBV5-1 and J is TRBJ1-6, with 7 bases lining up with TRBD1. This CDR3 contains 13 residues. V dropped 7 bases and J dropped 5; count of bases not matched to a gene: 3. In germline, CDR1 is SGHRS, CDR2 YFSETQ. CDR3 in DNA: TGCGCCAGCTCCGGGACAGATAATTCACCCCTCCACTTT. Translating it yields CASSGTDNSPLHF.

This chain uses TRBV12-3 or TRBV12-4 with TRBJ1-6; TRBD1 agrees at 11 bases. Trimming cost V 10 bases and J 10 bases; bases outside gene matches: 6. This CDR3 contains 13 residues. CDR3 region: CAKPGQGGSPLHF. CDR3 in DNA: TGTGCCAAGCCGGGACAGGGGGGCTCACCCCTCCACTTT.

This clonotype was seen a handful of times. CDR3 DNA: TGTGCCATCAGTGAGTCCCTAGCGGGAAATGAGCAGTTCTTC. Translated, it gives CAISESLAGNEQFF. The chain uses TRBV10-3 and TRBJ2-1, with 9 nucleotides matching TRBD2. The germline CDR1 and CDR2 sequences are ENHRY and SYGVKD. Trimming cost V 0 bases and J 7 bases; bases outside gene matches: 1. The CDR3 is 14 amino acids.

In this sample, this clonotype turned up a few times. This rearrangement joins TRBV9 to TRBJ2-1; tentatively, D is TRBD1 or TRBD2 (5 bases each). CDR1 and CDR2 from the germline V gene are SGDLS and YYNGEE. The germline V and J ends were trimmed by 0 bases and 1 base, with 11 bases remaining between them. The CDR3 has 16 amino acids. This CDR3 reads CASSVGGQGSYNEQFF. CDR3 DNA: TGTGCCAGCAGCGTAGGAGGGCAGGGTTCCTACAATGAGCAGTTCTTC.